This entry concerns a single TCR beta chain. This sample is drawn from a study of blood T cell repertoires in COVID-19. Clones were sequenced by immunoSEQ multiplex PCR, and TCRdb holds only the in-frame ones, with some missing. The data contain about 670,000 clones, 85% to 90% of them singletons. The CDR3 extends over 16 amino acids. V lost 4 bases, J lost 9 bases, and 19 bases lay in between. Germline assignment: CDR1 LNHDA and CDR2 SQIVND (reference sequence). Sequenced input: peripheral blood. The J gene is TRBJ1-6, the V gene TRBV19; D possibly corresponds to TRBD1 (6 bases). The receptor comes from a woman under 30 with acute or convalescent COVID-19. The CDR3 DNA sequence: TGTGCCAGTAGTACACCGACGCCCGGGACACCTTCACCCCTCCACTTT. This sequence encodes CASSTPTPGTPSPLHF.